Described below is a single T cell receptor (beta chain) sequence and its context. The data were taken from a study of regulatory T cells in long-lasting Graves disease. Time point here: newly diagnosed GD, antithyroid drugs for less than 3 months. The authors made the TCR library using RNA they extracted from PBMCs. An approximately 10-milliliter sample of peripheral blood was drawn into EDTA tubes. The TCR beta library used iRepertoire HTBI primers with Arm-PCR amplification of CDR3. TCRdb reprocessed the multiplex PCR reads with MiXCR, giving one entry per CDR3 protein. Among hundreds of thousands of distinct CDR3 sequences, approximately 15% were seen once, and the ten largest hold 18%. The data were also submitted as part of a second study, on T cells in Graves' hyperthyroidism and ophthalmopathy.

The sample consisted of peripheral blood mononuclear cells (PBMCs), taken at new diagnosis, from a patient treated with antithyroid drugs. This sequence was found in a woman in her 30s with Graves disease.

The CDR3 loop reads CASITPRGPGTEAFF. The CDR3 DNA follows: TGTGCCAGCATTACTCCGCGGGGGCCGGGGACTGAAGCTTTCTTT. V is TRBV19 and J is TRBJ1-1; possible D gene TRBD1, 6 bases. From germline, CDR1 is LNHDA and CDR2 SQIVND (reference sequence). The CDR3 runs to 15 residues. Trimming pared 9 bases from V and 5 bases from J, leaving 22 bases between. The variable domain in full, with the rest retrieved from reference TRBV19 and TRBJ1-1, is DGGITQSPKYLFRKEGQNVTLSCEQNLNHDAMYWYRQDPGQGLRLIYYSQIVNDFQKGDIAEGYSVSREKKESFPLTVTSAQKNPTAFYLCASITPRGPGTEAFFGQGTRLTVV.